This entry describes one TCR beta chain. Its specificity is not known. Clones were sequenced by immunoSEQ multiplex PCR, and TCRdb holds only the in-frame ones, with some missing. The table lists 70,000 to 95,000 clones, around 84% of them singletons. The data originate from a study of OX40 agonist ivuxolimab in advanced cancers. Study conclusions and caveats: In the 0.1-3.0 mg/kg groups, partial responders showed among the lowest expansion. The authors did not determine the antigen specificity of the expanded peripheral T cells.

V was shortened by 0 bases and J by 4 bases, with 12 bases between the two germline ends. The CDR3 has 15 amino acids. CDR1 is LGHNA and CDR2 is YNFKEQ in the germline V gene. The starting material was CD4+ or CD8+ T cells sorted from blood, obtained in a trial of the OX40 agonist ivuxolimab. This sequence originates from an adult with an advanced solid tumor such as melanoma, head and neck, liver or kidney cancer. This chain links TRBV4-2 with TRBJ1-2; TRBD1 might be the D (5 bases). The CDR3 sequence is CASSQDAGPAYGYTF. CDR3 DNA: TGTGCCAGCAGCCAAGATGCGGGACCGGCCTATGGCTACACCTTC.